This T cell receptor beta chain is drawn from a study of blood T cell repertoires in COVID-19. Looking at the study overall: The samples span acute and convalescent COVID-19 from the United States, Italy and Spain. The analysed material was cDNA or gDNA that came from T cells, B-cell-depleted T cells, or PBMCs.

This CDR3 has 14 amino acids. Trimming removed 5 bases from V and 8 bases from J; junction bases left unmatched: 4. Germline V lookup: CDR1 SGHAT, CDR2 FQNNGV. Original data processing: Nucleated cell counts were estimated from reference gene primer amplification. Sequencing was performed with immunoSEQ multiplex PCR; in TCRdb, only in-frame clones are kept and a portion is missing. Clone size and V and J calls were adopted from that table, with D and trimming inferred from the DNA. The sample consists of around 200,000 clones, 85% to 90% of them appearing once. The material sequenced was peripheral blood. The rearrangement uses TRBV11-2 and TRBJ1-6; 9 positions agree with TRBD1. The TCR comes from a man between 50 and 59 years old with acute or convalescent COVID-19. The CDR3 here is CASSRGQGHSPLHF. In DNA form, the CDR3 reads TGTGCCAGCAGCCGGGGACAGGGCCATTCACCCCTCCACTTT. Combining the CDR3 with reference TRBV11-2 and TRBJ1-6 gives the whole variable domain EAGVAQSPRYKIIEKRQSVAFWCNPISGHATLYWYQQILGQGPKLLIQFQNNGVVDDSQLPKDRFSAERLKGVDSTLKIQPAKLEDSAVYLCASSRGQGHSPLHFGNGTRLTVT.